The clone carrying this T cell receptor beta chain has just a few counts. Its antigen is not known. This specimen belongs to a study of T cell repertoires in cytomegalovirus infection. Study details: Public TCR beta signatures marked donors with CMV infection and the matching HLA.

A single record per CDR3 protein comes from TCRdb applying MiXCR to the reads. The sample lists approximately 990,000 distinct CDR3 sequences, less than 35% occurring once. Study results and limitations: Clonotype analysis showed dominance of the ex vivo response by HLA-C-restricted CMV-specific TCR beta clonotypes.

This CDR3 contains 15 residues. V shed 5 bases and J shed 0 bases, with 11 bases lying between them. The clonotype comes from a human donor in good health (CMV status not recorded). Some clones in this sample may be carry-over from other donors' samples. V gene TRBV12-3 or TRBV12-4 combines with J gene TRBJ1-3, with a weak D call TRBD1 (5 bases). The sample was cultured CD8+ T cells from PBMCs, taken from culture after CMV antigen stimulation. CDR3 in DNA: TGTGCCAGCAGTCCAACAGGAGTCTCTGGAAACACCATATATTTT. Translated: CASSPTGVSGNTIYF.